The 14 T cell receptor beta chains presented below share a single source sample, sequenced in a study of T cell repertoires in cytomegalovirus infection. Their antigens remain unidentified. TCRdb re-called the reads with MiXCR, one entry per CDR3 protein. The table lists around 430,000 distinct CDR3 sequences, roughly 43% of them singletons. The starting material was cultured PBMCs, obtained from culture after CMV antigen stimulation. The source is a human donor in good health (CMV status not recorded). Some clones in this sample may be carry-over from other donors' samples.

CDR3 DNA sequence: TGTGCCAGCAGCCCCGAGGGCAACCAAGAGACCCAGTACTTC. It encodes CASSPEGNQETQYF. V usage is TRBV5-3 and J usage is TRBJ2-5, with TRBD2 as a possible D gene (5 bases). TRBV5-3 is reported as an ORF; its role is uncertain. V was trimmed by 8 bases and J by 0 bases, leaving 14 bases between them. This CDR3 comprises 14 residues.

The rearrangement joins TRBV6-5 to TRBJ2-7, with a possible D match to TRBD2 (6 bases). Germline CDR1 reads MNHEY; CDR2 reads SVGAGI. The CDR3 contains 13 residues. Between the trimmed V and J ends, which lost 6 bases and 0 bases, there was a span of 9 bases. The CDR3 loop reads CASRIGSSYEQYF. The CDR3 DNA follows: TGTGCCAGCAGAATCGGGAGCTCCTACGAGCAGTACTTC.

This clonotype occurred once. The chain couples TRBV6-1 to TRBJ2-5; D uncertain. The CDR3 spans 12 residues. V lost 2 bases to trimming and J lost 9 bases, with 10 bases between them. CDR1 and CDR2 from the germline V gene are MNHNS and SASEGT. In DNA, the CDR3 is TGTGCCAGCAGTGAATACGCATCAGCCCAGTACTTC. It codes for CASSEYASAQYF.

The chain carries TRBV4-1 and TRBJ2-5, with D possibly being TRBD1 (5 bases). The germline V gene has CDR1 MGHRA and CDR2 YSYEKL. This CDR3 has 16 amino acids. Trimming took 1 base from V and 1 from J, leaving 13 bases between them. The CDR3 DNA reads TGCGCCAGCAGCCAAGGCCAGACAGCCCGCCAAGAGACCCAGTACTTC. Protein sequence: CASSQGQTARQETQYF.

As DNA, the CDR3 is TGTGCCAGCAGCTTTAACAGGTATAATCAGCCCCAGCATTTT. Translation gives CASSFNRYNQPQHF. This chain uses TRBV7-8 with TRBJ1-5, with D perhaps TRBD1 (5 bases). V dropped 3 bases and J dropped 4 bases, with 10 bases sitting between them. Germline assignment: CDR1 SGHVS and CDR2 FQNEAQ. This CDR3 has 14 residues.

Comments on this clonotype: No conserved phenylalanine or tryptophan ends this CDR3, so it is likely a read error. V is TRBV6-2 or TRBV6-3 and J is TRBJ2-7, with 11 bases fitting TRBD1. CDR3 length: 14 amino acids. The germline V gene encodes CDR1 MNHEY and CDR2 SVGEGT. V lost 6 bases to trimming and J lost 6 bases; unmatched junction nucleotides: 7. The CDR3 region is CASSTGTGGFEQYY. CDR3 nucleotide sequence: TGTGCCAGCAGCACCGGGACAGGGGGATTCGAGCAGTACTAC.

This clonotype has a single count. This chain joins TRBV4-3 and TRBJ1-4; D uncertain. CDR1 is LGHNA, CDR2 YSLEER, per germline. This CDR3 has 16 residues. With 0 bases removed from V and 7 bases from J, the gap between germline ends came to 15 bases. The CDR3 is CASSQDGRRAGEKLFF. CDR3 DNA sequence: TGCGCCAGCAGCCAAGATGGCCGTAGGGCCGGTGAAAAACTGTTTTTT.

The genes are TRBV15 and TRBJ2-1; unclear D gene. The CDR3 has 17 amino acids. The germline CDR1 and CDR2 sequences are LNHNV and YYDKDF (reference sequence). Trimming removed 0 bases from V and 5 bases from J, with 17 bases in between. The CDR3 DNA follows: TGTGCCACCAGCAGAGATCCCCAACGACTCAAAAACAATGAGCAGTTCTTC. It yields the protein CATSRDPQRLKNNEQFF.

The chain employs TRBV6-6 and TRBJ2-2, with D unresolved. Germline V CDR1 and CDR2: MNHNY, SVGAGI (reference sequence). The CDR3 is made up of 16 amino acids. The V gene lost 6 bases and the J gene lost 3 bases, with 17 bases spanning the gap. CDR3 sequence: CASSPFDPLHTGELFF. CDR3 coding DNA: TGTGCCAGCAGCCCTTTTGACCCTCTACACACCGGGGAGCTGTTTTTT.

In its sample, this clonotype was seen a few times. The J gene is TRBJ2-7, the V gene TRBV10-3; D call uncertain. V lost 2 bases to trimming and J lost 7 bases, with 6 bases between them. This CDR3 has 11 residues. Germline V gene data show CDR1 as ENHRY and CDR2 as SYGVKD. The CDR3 sequence is CAISEREEQYF. The CDR3 DNA reads as TGTGCCATCAGTGAGAGGGAAGAGCAGTACTTC.

CDR3 region: CASSQVAGAYTSYGYTF. DNA of the CDR3: TGCGCCAGCAGCCAAGTAGCAGGGGCATACACGTCCTATGGCTACACCTTC. The J gene is TRBJ1-2, the V gene TRBV4-1, with D perhaps matching TRBD1 (6 bases). Trimming cost V 1 base and J 4 bases, with 19 bases left between them. This CDR3 spans 17 amino acids. The V gene's germline CDR1 is MGHRA and CDR2 YSYEKL.

This clonotype was observed many times. The chain couples TRBV7-2 to TRBJ2-3; D uncertain. This CDR3 comprises 13 residues. Per the germline V gene, CDR1 is SGHTA and CDR2 is FQGNSA. V was pared by 1 base and J by 3 bases, with 5 bases between. As DNA, the CDR3 is TGTGCCAGCAGCTTAGGACTTACAGATACGCAGTATTTT. Protein: CASSLGLTDTQYF.

The chain links TRBV19 to TRBJ2-3; D call uncertain. The germline V gene encodes CDR1 LNHDA and CDR2 SQIVND (reference sequence). V was cut by 2 bases and J by 0 bases, with 6 bases left in between. This CDR3 spans 14 amino acids. The CDR3 sequence is CASSIPRSTDTQYF. The CDR3 nucleotides are TGTGCCAGTAGTATACCCCGGAGCACAGATACGCAGTATTTT. Full variable domain (missing parts from reference TRBV19 and TRBJ2-3): DGGITQSPKYLFRKEGQNVTLSCEQNLNHDAMYWYRQDPGQGLRLIYYSQIVNDFQKGDIAEGYSVSREKKESFPLTVTSAQKNPTAFYLCASSIPRSTDTQYFGPGTRLTVL.

This chain joins TRBV12-3 or TRBV12-4 and TRBJ2-7, with a tentative D call TRBD2 (7 bases). Trimming left V 1 base short and J 0 bases short, with 10 bases between. There are 15 residues in the CDR3. CDR3 amino acids: CASSLEGGSSYEQYF. The DNA for the CDR3 is TGTGCCAGCAGTTTAGAGGGGGGGAGCTCCTACGAGCAGTACTTC.